A single sample is the source of the 27 T cell receptor beta chains below, sequenced in a study of T cells in localized non-small cell lung cancer. Assay used: immunoSEQ multiplex PCR; TCRdb lists only in-frame clones, some missing. Among around 20,000 clones listed, 86% were seen once. The specimen was peripheral blood, collected before any cancer treatment. These receptors originate from a woman aged 35 to 75 with stage I lung adenocarcinoma.

This clone has just a few counts. The chain uses TRBV9 and TRBJ2-7, with D possibly being TRBD2 (7 bases). The CDR3 contains 14 residues. The V and J ends lost 0 bases and 6 bases respectively, with 13 bases between them. Germline-derived CDR1 and CDR2 are SGDLS and YYNGEE. The CDR3 sequence is CASSVDGGGGEQYF. CDR3 in DNA: TGTGCCAGCAGCGTAGATGGAGGGGGGGGCGAGCAGTACTTC.

The genes are TRBV6-1 and TRBJ2-1; D is undetermined. The germline V and J ends were trimmed by 2 bases and 3 bases, with 5 bases remaining between them. The CDR3 totals 13 residues. Germline V lookup: CDR1 MNHNS, CDR2 SASEGT. The CDR3 here is CASSEIGYNEQFF. The CDR3, as DNA: TGTGCCAGCAGTGAAATTGGCTACAATGAGCAGTTCTTC.

The V gene is TRBV4-1, the J gene TRBJ1-3, with a possible D match to TRBD1 (5 bases). Germline V gene data show CDR1 as MGHRA and CDR2 as YSYEKL. The CDR3 is 12 amino acids. Trimming took off 10 bases at V and 8 bases at J, with 15 bases between the two ends. Here the CDR3 reads CATGTEGDTIYF. DNA of the CDR3: TGCGCCACCGGAACCGAAGGGGACACCATATATTTT.

The V gene is TRBV19, the J gene TRBJ1-3, with TRBD1 matching over 7 bases. V shed 2 bases, J shed 3 bases, and the junction held 7 bases outside the gene matches. This CDR3 region has 16 residues. CDR1 is LNHDA and CDR2 is SQIVND in the germline V gene (reference sequence). Here the CDR3 DNA reads TGTGCCAGTAGTATAATGGAACAGGGGCTTGGAAACACCATATATTTT. Translated, it gives CASSIMEQGLGNTIYF.

Note on this clone: One end of the junction does not line up with germline, which may come from a read error. This chain links TRBV10-3 with TRBJ1-1; D is unresolved. The CDR3 runs to 13 residues. The germline gives CDR1 ENHRY, CDR2 SYGVKD. The CDR3 sequence: CAIRESLNTEAFF. DNA for the CDR3: TGTGCCATCAGGGAGTCATTGAACACTGAAGCTTTCTTT.

This chain links TRBV7-2 with TRBJ1-5, with TRBD1 as a possible D gene (5 bases). V lost 1 base to trimming and J lost 3 bases, with 10 bases between them. Germline V gene data show CDR1 as SGHTA and CDR2 as FQGNSA. CDR3 length: 15 amino acids. The CDR3 DNA reads TGTGCCAGCAGCTTAGGAGACAGTATCAATCAGCCCCAGCATTTT. Translating it yields CASSLGDSINQPQHF.

This clone was detected only a few times. The chain is built from TRBV11-2 and TRBJ2-7; 7 bases match TRBD2. With 0 bases clipped from V and 0 bases from J, the junction kept 5 bases outside the gene matches. Germline V gives CDR1 SGHAT, CDR2 FQNNGV. This CDR3 is 16 amino acids long. For the CDR3, the DNA is TGTGCCAGCAGCTTAGATTCGGGGGGAAGCTCCTACGAGCAGTACTTC. Translated, it gives CASSLDSGGSSYEQYF.

The rearrangement links TRBV6-5 to TRBJ2-5; D may be TRBD2 (5 bases). V was shortened by 10 bases and J by 5 bases, with 14 bases between the two germline ends. The CDR3 length is 12 residues. Germline V gives CDR1 MNHEY, CDR2 SVGAGI. CDR3 sequence (DNA): TGTGCCACATCGGGGTTAGGGGAGACCCAGTACTTC. It codes for CATSGLGETQYF.

V and J are TRBV4-3 and TRBJ2-7; 9 bases map to TRBD1. Near its end, the DNA agrees better with TRBJ2-1, so the J call may be wrong. Germline CDR1 is LGHNA and CDR2 is YSLEER. The length of the CDR3 is 18 residues. CDR3 amino acids: CASSQDLLYRGRNNEQFF. The CDR3 nucleotides are TGCGCCAGCAGCCAAGATCTCCTTTACAGGGGGCGCAACAATGAGCAGTTCTTC.

The chain is built from TRBV5-1 and TRBJ2-3; D is undetermined. Between the trimmed V and J ends, which lost 3 bases and 4 bases, there was a span of 12 bases. CDR3 length: 14 residues. Germline values: CDR1 SGHRS, CDR2 YFSETQ. The CDR3 here is CASSWPGTSDTQYF. The CDR3 nucleotides read TGCGCCAGCAGCTGGCCAGGTACGTCAGATACGCAGTATTTT.

The CDR3 DNA sequence: TGTGCCAGTAGTAGGTTCGGGGGCGGCCAGACCCAGTACTTC. Translated: CASSRFGGGQTQYF. The chain employs TRBV19 and TRBJ2-5; TRBD1 or TRBD2 may be the D gene (6 bases each). Germline V gene sequence: CDR1 LNHDA, CDR2 SQIVND (reference sequence). This CDR3 is 14 amino acids long. V was clipped by 4 bases and J by 6 bases, with 15 bases between them.

This clone was seen once. This chain uses TRBV2 with TRBJ2-3; perhaps TRBD1 as D (5 bases). The CDR3 spans 15 residues. Germline CDR1 and CDR2: SNHLY and FYNNEI. The V end lost 4 bases, the J end lost 0 bases, and 11 bases lay between the germline ends. CDR3 DNA: TGTGCCAGCAGTGGGTTCAGGGTGAGCACAGATACGCAGTATTTT. Translated: CASSGFRVSTDTQYF.

Turning to this clone: In the same sample, other DNA sequences code for this CDR3. V is TRBV18 and J is TRBJ2-5, with D maybe TRBD2 (6 bases). CDR1 KGHSH and CDR2 LQKENI come from the germline V gene. V lost 6 bases and J lost 5, with 10 bases in between. The CDR3 is made up of 12 amino acids. The CDR3: CASSRLGETQYF. The CDR3 nucleotides read TGTGCCAGCTCCCGACTAGGCGAGACCCAGTACTTC.

This clone was seen a few times. This CDR3 is CATSRTGQFGVSPLHF. For the CDR3, the DNA is TGTGCCACCAGCAGAACCGGACAGTTTGGGGTTTCACCCCTCCACTTT. V usage is TRBV15 and J usage is TRBJ1-6, with D maybe TRBD1 (6 bases). CDR1 and CDR2 (germline): LNHNV, YYDKDF (reference sequence). Trimming cost V 2 bases and J 9 bases, with 17 bases left between them. This CDR3 is built from 16 residues.

The rearrangement uses TRBV15 and TRBJ2-1; 9 bases fit TRBD1. Germline V gives CDR1 LNHNV, CDR2 YYDKDF (reference sequence). The CDR3 has 15 residues. Germline trimming cut 0 bases from V and 8 bases from J; bases unmatched to any gene: 5. CDR3 amino acids: CATSRDLDRGYEQFF. In DNA form, the CDR3 reads TGTGCCACCAGCAGAGATTTGGACAGGGGCTATGAGCAGTTCTTC.

The chain links TRBV19 to TRBJ2-3, with D uncertain. V shed 6 bases and J shed 2 bases, with 9 bases lying between them. Germline lookup yields CDR1 LNHDA and CDR2 SQIVND (reference sequence). The CDR3 consists of 13 residues. The CDR3 loop is CASRARHTDTQYF. As DNA, the CDR3 is TGTGCCAGTAGAGCTAGACACACAGATACGCAGTATTTT.

This clone was picked up one time. J is TRBJ1-5 and V is TRBV18; the match to TRBD1 covers 7 bases. The CDR3 covers 16 residues. Trimming at V came to 4 bases and at J to 3 bases, leaving 9 bases not matched to a gene. Germline V gene data show CDR1 as KGHSH and CDR2 as LQKENI. CDR3 coding DNA: TGTGCCAGCTCACGGTCGAGGGGACAGAACAATCAGCCCCAGCATTTT. It codes for CASSRSRGQNNQPQHF.

This chain uses TRBV9 with TRBJ2-7; a possible D gene is TRBD2 (5 bases). The CDR3 is 14 residues long. Trimming took 0 bases from V and 5 from J, leaving 12 bases between them. Germline V CDR1 and CDR2: SGDLS, YYNGEE. The CDR3 here is CASSVDRGMDEQYF. CDR3 in DNA: TGTGCCAGCAGCGTAGATCGGGGAATGGACGAGCAGTACTTC.

The rearrangement joins TRBV6-6 to TRBJ2-7; the match to TRBD1 covers 8 bases. Germline CDR1 and CDR2: MNHNY and SVGAGI (reference sequence). The CDR3 is 14 residues long. V shed 0 bases and J 2 bases; nucleotides not matched to a gene: 0. DNA of the CDR3: TGTGCCAGCAGTTACTCACAGGGGGCCTACGAGCAGTACTTC. Its protein is CASSYSQGAYEQYF.

The chain employs TRBV11-3 and TRBJ1-1; tentatively, D is TRBD1 (5 bases). This CDR3 contains 13 residues. Germline V CDR1 and CDR2: SGHNT, YENEEA. Trimming cost V 3 bases and J 4 bases, with 9 bases left between them. CDR3 in DNA: TGTGCCAGCAGCTTCCAGGGTAGCACTGAAGCTTTCTTT. Amino acids: CASSFQGSTEAFF.

V and J are TRBV15 and TRBJ2-1; 7 bases fit TRBD1. Germline V CDR1 and CDR2: LNHNV, YYDKDF (reference sequence). V lost 5 bases, J lost 2 bases, and 6 bases stayed unmatched. The CDR3 loop spans 15 amino acids. DNA for the CDR3: TGTGCCACCAGCTCCAGGACAGGAGCCTACAATGAGCAGTTCTTC. This codes for CATSSRTGAYNEQFF.

This clone appeared a single time. The rearrangement uses TRBV4-3 and TRBJ1-2; D may be TRBD1 (6 bases). The V end was cut by 4 bases, the J end by 4 bases, with 19 bases between. The CDR3 loop spans 16 amino acids. Germline lookup yields CDR1 LGHNA and CDR2 YSLEER. The CDR3 spells CASSPLSDRRIYGYTF. Here the CDR3 DNA reads TGCGCCAGCAGCCCTTTGTCGGACAGACGGATCTATGGCTACACCTTC.

The chain joins TRBV5-4 to TRBJ1-1; possible D gene TRBD1, 6 bases. Germline V gene sequence: CDR1 SGHNT, CDR2 YYREEE (reference sequence). The CDR3 runs to 13 residues. With 3 bases removed from V and 7 bases from J, the gap between germline ends came to 13 bases. CDR3 sequence (DNA): TGTGCCAGCAGCTCTGTAGAGGGGGTTGAAGCTTTCTTT. Its translation is CASSSVEGVEAFF.

The rearrangement joins TRBV5-3 to TRBJ1-4; D is ambiguous. TRBV5-3 belongs to the ORF category, with a function that is uncertain. This CDR3 has 12 amino acids. Trimming stripped 2 bases from V and 10 bases from J, with 9 bases between. The CDR3 sequence is CARSLHKLKLFF. CDR3 DNA sequence: TGTGCCAGAAGCTTACACAAATTAAAACTGTTTTTT.

The rearrangement uses TRBV6-1 and TRBJ1-5, with D perhaps matching TRBD1 (5 bases). Germline V gives CDR1 MNHNS, CDR2 SASEGT. Deletions cut 2 bases from V and 5 bases from J, with 13 bases between. The CDR3 is 15 amino acids. The chain's CDR3 is CASSEFAGNYQPQHF. CDR3 in DNA: TGTGCCAGCAGTGAATTTGCAGGGAATTATCAGCCCCAGCATTTT.

As to this clone: At one of its ends the junction is not consistent with the germline gene, which may arise from a read error. The J gene is TRBJ1-2, the V gene TRBV12-5, with a possible D match to TRBD1 (5 bases). Per germline, CDR1 LGHNT and CDR2 FRNRAP. The CDR3 runs 13 residues. The CDR3 sequence: CASGPIKRGVECF. The CDR3 nucleotides read TGTGCTAGTGGTCCGATCAAACGGGGGGTAGAGTGCTTC.

The V and J genes are TRBV9 and TRBJ1-4; D is undetermined. V was trimmed by 0 bases and J by 7 bases, leaving 13 bases between them. Per the germline V gene, CDR1 is SGDLS and CDR2 is YYNGEE. The CDR3 is 15 residues long. The CDR3 reads CASSVGTVLSEKLFF. The CDR3 DNA reads as TGTGCCAGCAGCGTAGGTACAGTACTGAGTGAAAAACTGTTTTTT.